The present TCR beta chain was sequenced within a study of blood T cell repertoires in COVID-19. About the study: PBMCs, B-cell-depleted T cells, or T cells were the source of the cDNA or gDNA that made up the material.

Here immunoSEQ multiplex PCR was the method, and the copy in TCRdb shows in-frame clones only, minus some. The data show fewer than 85,000 clones, 90% seen once. The specimen sequenced was peripheral blood. This clonotype was obtained from a woman between 50 and 59 years old in a cohort sampled during active COVID-19.

The CDR3 DNA follows: TGTGCCAGCAGCCAAGATCTTACGGGAAAACTGTTTTTT. Amino acids: CASSQDLTGKLFF. The chain carries TRBV14 and TRBJ1-4; D is uncertain. V lost 0 bases, J lost 10 bases, and 9 bases lay in between. Germline V lookup: CDR1 SGHDN, CDR2 FVKESK. This CDR3 spans 13 amino acids. The whole variable domain, remainder taken from reference TRBV14 and TRBJ1-4, is EAGVTQFPSHSVIEKGQTVTLRCDPISGHDNLYWYRRVMGKEIKFLLHFVKESKQDESGMPNNRFLAERTGGTYSTLKVQPAELEDSGVYFCASSQDLTGKLFFGSGTQLSVL.